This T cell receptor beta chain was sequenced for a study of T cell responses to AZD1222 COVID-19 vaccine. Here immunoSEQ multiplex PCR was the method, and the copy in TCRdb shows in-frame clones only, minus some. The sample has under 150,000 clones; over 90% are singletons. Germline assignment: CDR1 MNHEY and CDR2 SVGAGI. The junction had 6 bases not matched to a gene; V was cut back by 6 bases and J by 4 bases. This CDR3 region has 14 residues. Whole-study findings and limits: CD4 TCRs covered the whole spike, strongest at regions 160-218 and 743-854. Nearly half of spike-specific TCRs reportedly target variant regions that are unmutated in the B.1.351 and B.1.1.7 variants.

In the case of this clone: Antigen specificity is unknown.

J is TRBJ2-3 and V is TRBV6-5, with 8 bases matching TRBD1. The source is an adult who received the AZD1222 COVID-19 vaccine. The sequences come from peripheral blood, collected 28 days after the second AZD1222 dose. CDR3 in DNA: TGTGCCAGCAGACCGACAGGGGAGGCAGATACGCAGTATTTT. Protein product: CASRPTGEADTQYF.